This T cell receptor (beta chain) was captured in a study of blood T cell repertoires in COVID-19. For recovered donors of Cohort 3, there were two negative PCRs, clearance, or symptom resolution. The CDR3 totals 14 residues. Per germline, CDR1 GTSNPN and CDR2 SVGIG (reference sequence). Trimming took off 3 bases at V and 1 base at J, with 10 bases between the two ends. Assay: immunoSEQ multiplex PCR; the TCRdb copy retains only in-frame clones and omits some. The table shows a few hundred thousand clones, with 87% occurring only once. Sequenced material: PBMCs or T cells enriched from blood (not recorded which). The chain recombines TRBV30 with TRBJ1-5; D remains ambiguous. This TCR came from a woman between 18 and 29 years old who had recovered from COVID-19. The CDR3 region has the DNA TGTGCCTGGAGGTCCGATGGCAGCAATCAGCCCCAGCATTTT. Translating it yields CAWRSDGSNQPQHF.